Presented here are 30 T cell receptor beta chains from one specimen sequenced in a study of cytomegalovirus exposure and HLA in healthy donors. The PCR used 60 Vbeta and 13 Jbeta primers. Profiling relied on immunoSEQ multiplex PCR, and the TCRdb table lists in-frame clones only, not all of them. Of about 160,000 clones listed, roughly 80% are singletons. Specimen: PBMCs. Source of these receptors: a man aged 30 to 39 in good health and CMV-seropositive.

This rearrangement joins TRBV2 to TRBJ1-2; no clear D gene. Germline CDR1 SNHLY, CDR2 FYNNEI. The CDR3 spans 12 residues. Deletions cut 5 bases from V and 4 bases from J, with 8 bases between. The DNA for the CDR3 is TGTGCCAGCAGTCCCGGGTTCTATGGCTACACCTTC. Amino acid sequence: CASSPGFYGYTF.

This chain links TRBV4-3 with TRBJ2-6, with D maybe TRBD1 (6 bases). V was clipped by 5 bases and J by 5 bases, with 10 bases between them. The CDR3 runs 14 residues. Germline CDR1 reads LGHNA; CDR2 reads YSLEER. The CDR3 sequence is CASSSRDRANVLTF. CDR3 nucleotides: TGCGCCAGCAGCTCTAGGGACAGGGCCAACGTCCTGACTTTC.

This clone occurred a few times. The CDR3 reads CASSQEDSGGPYNEQFF. The CDR3, as DNA: TGCGCCAGCAGCCAAGAGGATAGCGGGGGACCCTACAATGAGCAGTTCTTC. J is TRBJ2-1 and V is TRBV4-1; TRBD2 matches 9 bases. V lost 0 bases, J lost 2 bases, and 5 bases stayed unmatched. CDR1 and CDR2 (germline): MGHRA, YSYEKL. The CDR3 has 17 residues.

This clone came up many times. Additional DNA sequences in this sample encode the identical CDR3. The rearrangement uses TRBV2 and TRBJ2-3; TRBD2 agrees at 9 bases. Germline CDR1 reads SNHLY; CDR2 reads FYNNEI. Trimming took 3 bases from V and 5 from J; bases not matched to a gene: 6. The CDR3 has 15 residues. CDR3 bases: TGTGCCAGCAGTGAGGAGCGGGGGGCCGGAGATACGCAGTATTTT. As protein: CASSEERGAGDTQYF.

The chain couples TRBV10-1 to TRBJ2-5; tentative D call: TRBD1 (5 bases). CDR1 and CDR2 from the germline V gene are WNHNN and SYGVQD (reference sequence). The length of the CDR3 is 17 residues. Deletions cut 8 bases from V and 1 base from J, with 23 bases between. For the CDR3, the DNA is TGCGCCAGCGGCCCCCGAGTACAGGCCCCTGGCCAAGAGACCCAGTACTTC. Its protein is CASGPRVQAPGQETQYF.

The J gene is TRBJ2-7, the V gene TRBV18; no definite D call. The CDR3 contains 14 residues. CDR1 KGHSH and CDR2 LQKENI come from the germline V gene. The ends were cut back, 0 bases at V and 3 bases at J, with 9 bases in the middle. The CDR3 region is CASSPPTNYYEQYF. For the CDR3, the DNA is TGTGCCAGCTCACCACCTACTAACTACTACGAGCAGTACTTC.

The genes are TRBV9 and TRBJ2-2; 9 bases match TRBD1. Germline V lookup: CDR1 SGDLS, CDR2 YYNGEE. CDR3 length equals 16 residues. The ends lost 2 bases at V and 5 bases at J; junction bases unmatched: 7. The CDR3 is CASSVRGQGHTGELFF. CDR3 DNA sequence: TGTGCCAGCAGCGTCAGGGGACAGGGACATACCGGGGAGCTGTTTTTT.

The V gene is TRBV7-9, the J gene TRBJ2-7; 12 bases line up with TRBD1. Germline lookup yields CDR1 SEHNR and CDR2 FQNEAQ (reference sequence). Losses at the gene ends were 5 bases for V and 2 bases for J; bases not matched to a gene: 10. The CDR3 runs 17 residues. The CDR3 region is CASSPTPGQGATYEQYF. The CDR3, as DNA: TGTGCCAGCAGCCCGACGCCGGGACAGGGGGCGACCTACGAGCAGTACTTC.

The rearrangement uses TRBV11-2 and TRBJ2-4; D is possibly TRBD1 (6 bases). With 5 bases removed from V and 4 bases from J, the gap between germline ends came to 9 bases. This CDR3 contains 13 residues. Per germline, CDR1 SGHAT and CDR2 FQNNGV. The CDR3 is CASSGGQKNIQYF. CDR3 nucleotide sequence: TGTGCCAGCAGCGGAGGACAGAAAAACATTCAGTACTTC.

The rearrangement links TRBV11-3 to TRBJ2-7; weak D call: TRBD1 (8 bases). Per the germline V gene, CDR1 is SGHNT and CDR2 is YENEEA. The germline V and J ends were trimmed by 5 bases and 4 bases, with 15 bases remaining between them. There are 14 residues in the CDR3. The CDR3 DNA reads TGTGCCAGCAGCAAAGACAGGGGAGGGTACGAGCAGTACTTC. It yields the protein CASSKDRGGYEQYF.

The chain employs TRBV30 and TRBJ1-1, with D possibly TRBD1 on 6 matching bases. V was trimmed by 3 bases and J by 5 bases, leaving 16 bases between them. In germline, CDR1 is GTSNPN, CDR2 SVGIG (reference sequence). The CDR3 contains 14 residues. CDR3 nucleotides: TGTGCCTGGAGCGCGGACAGCATATGGACTGAAGCTTTCTTT. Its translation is CAWSADSIWTEAFF.

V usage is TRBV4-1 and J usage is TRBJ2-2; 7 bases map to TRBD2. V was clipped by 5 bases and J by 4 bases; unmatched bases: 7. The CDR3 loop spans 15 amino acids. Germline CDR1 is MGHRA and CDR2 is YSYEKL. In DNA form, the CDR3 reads TGCGCCAGCAGCGAACGGGGAGGGTCCACCGGGGAGCTGTTTTTT. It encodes CASSERGGSTGELFF.

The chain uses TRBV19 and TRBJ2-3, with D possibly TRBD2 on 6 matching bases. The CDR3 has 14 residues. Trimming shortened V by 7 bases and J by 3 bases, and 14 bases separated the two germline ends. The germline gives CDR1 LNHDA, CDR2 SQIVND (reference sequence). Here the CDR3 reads CASTPVGGTDTQYF. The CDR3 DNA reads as TGTGCCAGTACTCCAGTCGGGGGAACAGATACGCAGTATTTT.

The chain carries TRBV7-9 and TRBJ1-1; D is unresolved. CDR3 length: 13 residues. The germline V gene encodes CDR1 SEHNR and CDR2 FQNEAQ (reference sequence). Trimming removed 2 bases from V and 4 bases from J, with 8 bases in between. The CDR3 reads CASSLSSITEAFF. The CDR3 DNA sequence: TGTGCCAGCAGCTTAAGCTCTATCACTGAAGCTTTCTTT.

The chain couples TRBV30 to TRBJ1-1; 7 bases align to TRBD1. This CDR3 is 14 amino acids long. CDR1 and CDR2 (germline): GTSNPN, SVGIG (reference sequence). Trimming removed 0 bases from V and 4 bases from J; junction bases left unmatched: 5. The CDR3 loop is CAWSVKGAGTEAFF. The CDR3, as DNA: TGTGCCTGGAGTGTAAAGGGGGCGGGCACTGAAGCTTTCTTT.

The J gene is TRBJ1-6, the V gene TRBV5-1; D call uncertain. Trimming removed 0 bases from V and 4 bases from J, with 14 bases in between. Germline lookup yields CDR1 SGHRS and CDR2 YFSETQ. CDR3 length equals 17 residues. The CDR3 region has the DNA TGCGCCAGCAGCTTGGTTCCACCAGGATTATATAATTCACCCCTCCACTTT. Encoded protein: CASSLVPPGLYNSPLHF.

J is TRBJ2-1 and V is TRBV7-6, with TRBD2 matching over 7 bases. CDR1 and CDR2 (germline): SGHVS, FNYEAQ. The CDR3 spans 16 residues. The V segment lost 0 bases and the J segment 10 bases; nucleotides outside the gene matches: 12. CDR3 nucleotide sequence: TGTGCCAGCAGCTTAGCGACGCCCTCGGGGGGTTACGAGCAGTTCTTC. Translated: CASSLATPSGGYEQFF.

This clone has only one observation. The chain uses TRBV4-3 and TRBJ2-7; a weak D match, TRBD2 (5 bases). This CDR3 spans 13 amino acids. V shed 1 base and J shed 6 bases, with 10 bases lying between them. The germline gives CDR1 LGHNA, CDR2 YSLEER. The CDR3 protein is CASSQGARAEQYF. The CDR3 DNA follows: TGCGCCAGCAGCCAAGGTGCGAGGGCCGAGCAGTACTTC.

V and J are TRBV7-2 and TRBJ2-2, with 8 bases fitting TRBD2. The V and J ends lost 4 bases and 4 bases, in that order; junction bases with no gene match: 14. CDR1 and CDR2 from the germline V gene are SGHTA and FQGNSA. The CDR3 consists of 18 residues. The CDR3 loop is CASSSGRNGGGVTGELFF. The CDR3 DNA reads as TGTGCCAGCAGCTCAGGTCGAAACGGGGGGGGCGTCACCGGGGAGCTGTTTTTT.

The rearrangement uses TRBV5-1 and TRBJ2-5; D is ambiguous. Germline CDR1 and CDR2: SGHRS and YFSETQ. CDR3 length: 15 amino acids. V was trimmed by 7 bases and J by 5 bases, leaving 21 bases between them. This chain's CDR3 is CASSPNAYSSETQYF. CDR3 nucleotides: TGCGCCAGCTCTCCCAATGCGTACAGCTCGGAGACCCAGTACTTC.

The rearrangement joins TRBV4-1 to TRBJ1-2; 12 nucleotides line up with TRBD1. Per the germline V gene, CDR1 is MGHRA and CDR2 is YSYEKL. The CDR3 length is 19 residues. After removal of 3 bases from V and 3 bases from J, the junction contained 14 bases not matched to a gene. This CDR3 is CASSQPPGQGAAGDYGYTF. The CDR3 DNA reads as TGCGCCAGCAGCCAGCCCCCGGGACAGGGGGCAGCAGGCGACTATGGCTACACCTTC.

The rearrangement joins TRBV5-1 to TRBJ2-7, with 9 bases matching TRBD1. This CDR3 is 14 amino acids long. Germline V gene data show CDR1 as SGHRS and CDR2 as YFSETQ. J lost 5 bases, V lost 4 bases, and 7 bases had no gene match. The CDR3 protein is CASSLTGTGNEQYF. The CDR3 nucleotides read TGCGCCAGCAGCCTTACCGGGACAGGGAACGAGCAGTACTTC.

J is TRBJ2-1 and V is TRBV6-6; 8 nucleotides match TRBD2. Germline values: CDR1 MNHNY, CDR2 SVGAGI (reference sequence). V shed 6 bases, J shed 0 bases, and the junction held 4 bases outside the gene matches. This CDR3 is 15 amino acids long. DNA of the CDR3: TGTGCCAGCAGCTCAAGCGGGGGCTCCTACAATGAGCAGTTCTTC. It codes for CASSSSGGSYNEQFF.

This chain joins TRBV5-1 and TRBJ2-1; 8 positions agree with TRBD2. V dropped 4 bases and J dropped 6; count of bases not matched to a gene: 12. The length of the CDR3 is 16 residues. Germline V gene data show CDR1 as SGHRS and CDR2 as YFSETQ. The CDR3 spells CASSASAGGTGNEQFF. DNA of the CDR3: TGCGCCAGCAGCGCGAGCGCGGGGGGAACAGGCAATGAGCAGTTCTTC.

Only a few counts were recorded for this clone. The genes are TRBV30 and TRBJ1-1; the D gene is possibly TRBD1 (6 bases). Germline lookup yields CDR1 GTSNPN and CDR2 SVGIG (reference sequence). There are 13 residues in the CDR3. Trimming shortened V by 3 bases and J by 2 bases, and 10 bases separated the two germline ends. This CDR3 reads CAWSETGNTEAFF. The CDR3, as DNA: TGTGCCTGGAGCGAGACAGGAAACACTGAAGCTTTCTTT.

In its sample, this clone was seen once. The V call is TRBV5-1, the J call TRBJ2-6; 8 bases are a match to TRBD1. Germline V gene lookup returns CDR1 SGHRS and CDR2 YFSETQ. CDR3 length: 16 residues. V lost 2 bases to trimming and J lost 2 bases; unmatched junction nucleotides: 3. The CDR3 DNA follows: TGCGCCAGCAGCTTCCAGGGGGCGACTGGGGCCAACGTCCTGACTTTC. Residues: CASSFQGATGANVLTF. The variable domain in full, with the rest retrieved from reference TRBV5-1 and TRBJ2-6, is KAGVTQTPRYLIKTRGQQVTLSCSPISGHRSVSWYQQTPGQGLQFLFEYFSETQRNKGNFPGRFSGRQFSNSRSEMNVSTLELGDSALYLCASSFQGATGANVLTFGAGSRLTVL.

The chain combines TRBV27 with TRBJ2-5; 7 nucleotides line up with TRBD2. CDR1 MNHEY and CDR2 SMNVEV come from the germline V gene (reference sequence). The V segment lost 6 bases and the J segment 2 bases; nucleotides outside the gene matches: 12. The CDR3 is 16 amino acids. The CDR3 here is CASRPRMWRGQETQYF. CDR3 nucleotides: TGTGCCAGCAGACCGCGAATGTGGCGGGGGCAAGAGACCCAGTACTTC.

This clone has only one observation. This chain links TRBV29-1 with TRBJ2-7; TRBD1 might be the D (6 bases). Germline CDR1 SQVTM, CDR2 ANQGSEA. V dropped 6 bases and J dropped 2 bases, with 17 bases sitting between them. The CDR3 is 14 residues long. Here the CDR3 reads CSVGPGTKTYEQYF. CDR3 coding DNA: TGCAGCGTAGGCCCCGGGACAAAGACCTACGAGCAGTACTTC.

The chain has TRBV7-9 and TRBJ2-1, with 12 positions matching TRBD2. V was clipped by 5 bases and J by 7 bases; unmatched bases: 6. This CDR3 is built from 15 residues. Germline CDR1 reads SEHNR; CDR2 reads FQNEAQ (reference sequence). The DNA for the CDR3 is TGTGCCAGCAGCCTTACTAGCGGGGGGCCGAATGAGCAGTTCTTC. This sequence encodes CASSLTSGGPNEQFF.

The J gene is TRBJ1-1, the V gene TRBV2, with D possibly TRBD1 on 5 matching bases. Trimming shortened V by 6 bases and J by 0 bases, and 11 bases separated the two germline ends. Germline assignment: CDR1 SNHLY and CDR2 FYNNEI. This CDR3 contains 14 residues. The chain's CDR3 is CASSSQGLNTEAFF. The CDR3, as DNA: TGTGCCAGCAGCAGTCAGGGCTTGAACACTGAAGCTTTCTTT.